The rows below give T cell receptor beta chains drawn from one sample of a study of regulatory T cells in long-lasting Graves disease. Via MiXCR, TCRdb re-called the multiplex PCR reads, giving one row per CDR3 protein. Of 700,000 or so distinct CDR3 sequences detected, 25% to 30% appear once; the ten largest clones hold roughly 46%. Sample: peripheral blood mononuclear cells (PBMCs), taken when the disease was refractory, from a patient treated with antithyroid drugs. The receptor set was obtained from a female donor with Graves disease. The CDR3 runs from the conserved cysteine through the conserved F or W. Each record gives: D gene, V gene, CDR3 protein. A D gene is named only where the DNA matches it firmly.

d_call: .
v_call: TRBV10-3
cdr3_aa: CAISATDMPMNTEAFF

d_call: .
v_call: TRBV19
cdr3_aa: CASSRVGALNQPQHF

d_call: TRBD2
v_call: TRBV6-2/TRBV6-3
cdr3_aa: CASSYIAGVGYEQYF

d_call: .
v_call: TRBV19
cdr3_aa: CASSPQGLSTAYEQYF

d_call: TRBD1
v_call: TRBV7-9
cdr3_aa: CASSRDRDQSPLHF

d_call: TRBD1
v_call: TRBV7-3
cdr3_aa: CASSLRAPGTDNEQYF

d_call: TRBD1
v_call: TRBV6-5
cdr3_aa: CASSFGTGNGEQYF

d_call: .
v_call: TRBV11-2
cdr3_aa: CASSVDVQPQHF

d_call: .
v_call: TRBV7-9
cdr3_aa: CASSLGQGQGNTEAFF

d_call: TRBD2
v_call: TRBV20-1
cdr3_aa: CSARGASGSILYNEQFF

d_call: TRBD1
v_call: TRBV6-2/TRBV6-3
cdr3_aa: CASSYRDSASNYGYTF

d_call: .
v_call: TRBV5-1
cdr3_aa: CASSLPQGLELFF

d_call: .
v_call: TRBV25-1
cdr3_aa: CASSPPGRLPNAEAFF

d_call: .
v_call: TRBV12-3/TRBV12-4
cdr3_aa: CASSLHSIGQLGQPQHF

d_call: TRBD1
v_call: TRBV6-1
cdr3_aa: CASSEAPGTGALNTEAFF

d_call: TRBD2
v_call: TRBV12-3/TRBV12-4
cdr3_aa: CASSLSLAGGGGELFF

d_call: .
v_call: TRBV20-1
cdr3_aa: CSASHTRGGGYTF

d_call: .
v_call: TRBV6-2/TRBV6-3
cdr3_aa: CASSEGVSIVRGYTF

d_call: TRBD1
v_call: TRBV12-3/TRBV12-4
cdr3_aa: CASSLMGQGTGEQYF

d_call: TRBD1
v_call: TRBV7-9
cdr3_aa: CASSGPGGRTEAFF

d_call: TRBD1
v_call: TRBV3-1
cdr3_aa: CASSAKTGVSHNEQFF

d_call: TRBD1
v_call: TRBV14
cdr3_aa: CASSPPDRAYYGYTF

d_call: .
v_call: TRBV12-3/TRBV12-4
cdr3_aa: CASIIWAGTGELFF

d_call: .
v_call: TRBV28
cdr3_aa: CASSFRNGYTF

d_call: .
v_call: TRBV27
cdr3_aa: CASRTTGGLEAFF

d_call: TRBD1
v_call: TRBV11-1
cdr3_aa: CASSFDRGLSGEGTQYF

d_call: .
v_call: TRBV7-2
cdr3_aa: CASSPRGKPEKLFF

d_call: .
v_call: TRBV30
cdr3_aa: CAWSEGGLNTEAFF

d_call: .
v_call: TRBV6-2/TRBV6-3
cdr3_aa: CASSYTHLQDGYTF

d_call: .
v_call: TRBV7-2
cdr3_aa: CASSLRAGGARGEQYF

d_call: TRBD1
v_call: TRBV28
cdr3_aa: CASSRQGAAKNIQYF

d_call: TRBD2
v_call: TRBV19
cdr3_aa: CASSKNGLAGAVEQFF

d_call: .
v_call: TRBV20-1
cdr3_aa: CSARGGIAYEQYF

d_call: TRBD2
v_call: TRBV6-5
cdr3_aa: CASSYSHAGGYEQYF

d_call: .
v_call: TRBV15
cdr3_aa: CATSRARGAYEQYF

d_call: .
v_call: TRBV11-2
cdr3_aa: CASSIRAQSSYNEQFF

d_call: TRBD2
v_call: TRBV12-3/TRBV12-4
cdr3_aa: CASSRSWSTSGRVQETQYF

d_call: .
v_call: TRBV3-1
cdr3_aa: CASSQLSTNYGYTF

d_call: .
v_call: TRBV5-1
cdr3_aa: CASSLGPQNTEAFF

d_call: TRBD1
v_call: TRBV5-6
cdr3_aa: CASSLGTGTGELFF

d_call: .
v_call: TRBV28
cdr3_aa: CASVTGNQPQHF

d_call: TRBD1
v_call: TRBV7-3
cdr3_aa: CASSSISIGTDYTEAFF

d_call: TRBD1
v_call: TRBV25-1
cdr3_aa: CASSQGTGVTYEQYF